This T cell receptor beta chain came from a study of graft-versus-host responses after intestinal transplantation. Sequenced by immunoSEQ multiplex PCR; TCRdb stores in-frame clones only, minus some. The sample includes 90,000 to 150,000 clones, over 85% of them seen just once. Turning to this clone: The antigen is not known.

CDR3 length: 15 amino acids. The germline V gene has CDR1 SGHRS and CDR2 YFSETQ. The ends were cut back, 1 base at V and 7 bases at J, with 15 bases in the middle. The specimen was unstimulated CD4+ T cells sorted from spleen or lymph node cells, collected before intestinal transplant. The J gene is TRBJ2-1, the V gene TRBV5-1, with D possibly being TRBD2 (6 bases). The receptor was derived from a human donor who received an intestinal transplant. Here the CDR3 DNA reads TGCGCCAGCAGCTTGATCCTAGGGAGGAAAAATGAGCAGTTCTTC. This translates into CASSLILGRKNEQFF. Based on the CDR3 plus reference TRBV5-1 and TRBJ2-1, the full variable domain is KAGVTQTPRYLIKTRGQQVTLSCSPISGHRSVSWYQQTPGQGLQFLFEYFSETQRNKGNFPGRFSGRQFSNSRSEMNVSTLELGDSALYLCASSLILGRKNEQFFGPGTRLTVL.